Listed below are T cell receptor beta chains from one sample, sequenced in a study of T cell changes during pregnancy in multiple sclerosis. Sequenced by immunoSEQ multiplex PCR; TCRdb stores in-frame clones only, minus some. Among 50,000 or so clones listed, approximately 93% were seen once. The input for sequencing was peripheral blood, taken in the second trimester of pregnancy. The source is a female donor with multiple sclerosis, enrolled in a pregnancy study. Both conserved end residues are part of each CDR3. A D gene is named only where the DNA matches it firmly. Clone size is given for some rows only: seen once, a few or many times, or a class if the clone is expanded.

v_call: TRBV4-1
d_call: TRBD2
cdr3_length: 16
j_call: TRBJ2-3
clone_size: .
cdr3_aa: CASSQAPGLAADTQYF
cdr3_nt: TGCGCCAGCAGCCAAGCCCCGGGACTAGCAGCAGATACGCAGTATTTT

v_call: TRBV5-1
d_call: TRBD1
cdr3_length: 17
j_call: TRBJ1-2
clone_size: .
cdr3_aa: CASSLGTGGLISYGYTF
cdr3_nt: TGCGCCAGCAGCTTGGGCACAGGGGGCCTTATCAGCTATGGCTACACCTTC

v_call: TRBV5-1
d_call: TRBD1
cdr3_length: 13
j_call: TRBJ2-3
clone_size: .
cdr3_aa: CASSTGGVDTQYF
cdr3_nt: TGCGCCAGCAGCACAGGGGGCGTAGATACGCAGTATTTT

v_call: TRBV7-9
d_call: TRBD1
cdr3_length: 19
j_call: TRBJ1-3
clone_size: .
cdr3_aa: CASSPMTGPGDISGNTIYF
cdr3_nt: TGTGCCAGCAGCCCGATGACAGGGCCCGGCGACATCTCTGGAAACACCATATATTTT

v_call: TRBV18
d_call: TRBD1
cdr3_length: 15
j_call: TRBJ2-2
clone_size: .
cdr3_aa: CASSARQGVTGELFF
cdr3_nt: TGTGCCAGCTCAGCTCGACAGGGGGTCACCGGGGAGCTGTTTTTT

v_call: TRBV4-3
d_call: .
cdr3_length: 17
j_call: TRBJ1-2
clone_size: .
cdr3_aa: CASSQGFRQEAIYGYTF
cdr3_nt: TGCGCCAGCAGCCAAGGCTTTAGACAGGAGGCGATATATGGCTACACCTTC

v_call: TRBV27
d_call: TRBD2
cdr3_length: 17
j_call: TRBJ2-2
clone_size: .
cdr3_aa: CASSPGTSGKITGELFF
cdr3_nt: TGTGCCAGCAGTCCCGGGACTAGCGGGAAAATCACCGGGGAGCTGTTTTTT

v_call: TRBV27
d_call: TRBD1
cdr3_length: 12
j_call: TRBJ1-2
clone_size: .
cdr3_aa: CASSLRGQGYTF
cdr3_nt: TGTGCCAGCAGTTTAAGGGGGCAGGGCTACACCTTC

v_call: TRBV28
d_call: .
cdr3_length: 17
j_call: TRBJ2-1
clone_size: once
cdr3_aa: CASSPGLAGRSYNEQFF
cdr3_nt: TGTGCCAGCAGTCCCGGCTTGGCGGGGCGCTCCTACAATGAGCAGTTCTTC

v_call: TRBV4-3
d_call: .
cdr3_length: 15
j_call: TRBJ1-4
clone_size: .
cdr3_aa: CASSQDQGGNEKLFF
cdr3_nt: TGCGCCAGCAGCCAAGATCAAGGGGGAAATGAAAAACTGTTTTTT

v_call: TRBV18
d_call: .
cdr3_length: 15
j_call: TRBJ1-2
clone_size: .
cdr3_aa: CASSPNLRGSEGYTF
cdr3_nt: TGTGCCAGCTCACCGAATTTGAGAGGCTCGGAAGGCTACACCTTC

v_call: TRBV5-6
d_call: .
cdr3_length: 13
j_call: TRBJ1-1
clone_size: .
cdr3_aa: CASSLVGKTEAFF
cdr3_nt: TGTGCCAGCAGCTTGGTCGGTAAAACTGAAGCTTTCTTT

v_call: TRBV6-1
d_call: .
cdr3_length: 13
j_call: TRBJ2-7
clone_size: .
cdr3_aa: CASSEVWSTEQYF
cdr3_nt: TGTGCCAGCAGTGAAGTCTGGAGCACCGAGCAGTACTTC

v_call: TRBV4-1
d_call: TRBD1
cdr3_length: 16
j_call: TRBJ2-1
clone_size: once
cdr3_aa: CASSQEPGQGYAEQFF
cdr3_nt: TGCGCCAGCAGCCAGGAGCCGGGACAGGGATATGCTGAGCAGTTCTTC

v_call: TRBV9
d_call: .
cdr3_length: 12
j_call: TRBJ1-1
clone_size: .
cdr3_aa: CASSSRDTEAFF
cdr3_nt: TGTGCCAGCAGCTCTAGAGACACTGAAGCTTTCTTT

v_call: TRBV7-9
d_call: TRBD1
cdr3_length: 15
j_call: TRBJ2-1
clone_size: .
cdr3_aa: CASSPSTGNYNEQFF
cdr3_nt: TGTGCCAGCAGCCCCTCGACAGGGAACTACAATGAGCAGTTCTTC

v_call: TRBV21-1
d_call: .
cdr3_length: 14
j_call: TRBJ2-7
clone_size: .
cdr3_aa: CARLDRPSTYEQYF
cdr3_nt: TGTGCCAGACTTGACAGGCCCTCCACCTACGAGCAGTACTTC

v_call: TRBV27
d_call: TRBD1
cdr3_length: 14
j_call: TRBJ2-5
clone_size: .
cdr3_aa: CASSRQGGRETQYF
cdr3_nt: TGTGCCAGCAGCCGACAGGGGGGGCGAGAGACCCAGTACTTC

v_call: TRBV11-2
d_call: TRBD1
cdr3_length: 15
j_call: TRBJ1-1
clone_size: .
cdr3_aa: CASSSIQGMDTEAFF
cdr3_nt: TGTGCCAGCAGCTCAATACAGGGGATGGACACTGAAGCTTTCTTT

v_call: TRBV7-9
d_call: TRBD2
cdr3_length: 16
j_call: TRBJ2-1
clone_size: once
cdr3_aa: CASSLEAGGPSNEQFF
cdr3_nt: TGTGCCAGCAGCTTAGAAGCGGGAGGGCCGTCCAATGAGCAGTTCTTC

v_call: TRBV19
d_call: TRBD2
cdr3_length: 15
j_call: TRBJ2-1
clone_size: .
cdr3_aa: CASSGPSGIYNEQFF
cdr3_nt: TGTGCCAGTAGTGGACCTAGCGGCATTTACAATGAGCAGTTCTTC

v_call: TRBV9
d_call: TRBD2
cdr3_length: 19
j_call: TRBJ2-2
clone_size: .
cdr3_aa: CASSPGLAGGPVIPGELFF
cdr3_nt: TGTGCCAGCAGCCCCGGACTAGCGGGAGGGCCGGTGATCCCCGGGGAGCTGTTTTTT

v_call: TRBV30
d_call: .
cdr3_length: 11
j_call: TRBJ2-7
clone_size: .
cdr3_aa: CAWSVRYEQYF
cdr3_nt: TGTGCCTGGAGTGTACGGTACGAGCAGTACTTC

v_call: TRBV13
d_call: TRBD1
cdr3_length: 15
j_call: TRBJ1-1
clone_size: .
cdr3_aa: CASSPWGQRNTEAFF
cdr3_nt: TGTGCCAGCAGCCCCTGGGGACAGAGGAACACTGAAGCTTTCTTT

v_call: TRBV6-1
d_call: .
cdr3_length: 14
j_call: TRBJ1-1
clone_size: .
cdr3_aa: CASSFLQMNTEAFF
cdr3_nt: TGTGCCAGCAGCTTCCTTCAGATGAACACTGAAGCTTTCTTT

v_call: TRBV7-3
d_call: TRBD1
cdr3_length: 14
j_call: TRBJ2-1
clone_size: .
cdr3_aa: CASSDRGSYNEQFF
cdr3_nt: TGTGCCAGCAGCGACAGGGGCTCCTACAATGAGCAGTTCTTC

v_call: TRBV19
d_call: TRBD2
cdr3_length: 15
j_call: TRBJ2-1
clone_size: once
cdr3_aa: CASSTTSGRNNEQFF
cdr3_nt: TGTGCCAGTAGTACTACTAGCGGGAGGAACAATGAGCAGTTCTTC

v_call: TRBV11-3
d_call: TRBD2
cdr3_length: 15
j_call: TRBJ2-7
clone_size: .
cdr3_aa: CASSHGAGGAYEQYF
cdr3_nt: TGTGCCAGCAGCCACGGAGCGGGAGGGGCCTACGAGCAGTACTTC

v_call: TRBV9
d_call: .
cdr3_length: 15
j_call: TRBJ1-5
clone_size: .
cdr3_aa: CASSVAAGSNQPQHF
cdr3_nt: TGTGCCAGCAGCGTAGCTGCTGGGAGTAATCAGCCCCAGCATTTT